This TCR beta chain was retrieved from a study of blood T cell repertoires in COVID-19. Study-level background: COVID-19 samples collected from the United States, Italy and Spain covered acute and convalescent phases. T cells, B-cell-depleted T cells, or PBMCs supplied cDNA or gDNA.

Authors' methods: Estimates of nucleated cell counts were drawn from the amplification of reference gene primers. Generated by immunoSEQ multiplex PCR, the TCRdb table keeps only in-frame clones and is missing some. Clonal size and the V and J genes are those of that table, whereas D and trimming came from the DNA. Of approximately 300,000 clones detected, roughly 88% appear once; the ten largest clones hold approximately 4%. This CDR3 is 15 amino acids long. J was trimmed by 3 bases and V by 1 base; bases with no gene match: 3. CDR1 and CDR2 from the germline V gene are ENHRY and SYGVKD. Sequencing used peripheral blood. The clonotype was recovered from a woman aged 50 to 60 with active or convalescent COVID-19. This chain uses TRBV10-3 with TRBJ1-1; 9 bases are shared with TRBD1. CDR3: CAISEWDRVDTEAFF. CDR3 nucleotide sequence: TGTGCCATCAGTGAGTGGGACAGGGTGGACACTGAAGCTTTCTTT.